Listed here is a single TCR beta chain. The data were taken from a study of cytotoxic CD8 clonotypes in ibrutinib-treated CLL. Overall study context: Response samples followed a median around 11 months of treatment, range 6 to 36.

Sequencing used immunoSEQ multiplex PCR; TCRdb keeps in-frame clones, though not all of them. This table has about 300,000 clones, 70% to 80% appearing once. Trimming removed 2 bases from V and 7 bases from J; junction bases left unmatched: 7. There are 16 residues in the CDR3. Germline V CDR1 and CDR2: MNHEY, SVGAGI. Genomic DNA in an amount of about 2 micrograms was extracted from cryopreserved PBMCs and used for the preparation of TCR beta libraries. The source material was PBMCs, sampled at disease progression, from a patient treated with ibrutinib. The chain combines TRBV6-5 with TRBJ1-6, with TRBD1 matching over 8 bases. The receptor was derived from a human donor with chronic lymphocytic leukemia. The CDR3 protein is CASSYLGQGNNSPLHF. The CDR3, as DNA: TGTGCCAGCAGTTACCTCGGACAGGGAAACAATTCACCCCTCCACTTT.